This T cell receptor beta chain was recovered during a study of graft-versus-host responses after intestinal transplantation. The germline V gene encodes CDR1 MNHNY and CDR2 SVGAGI (reference sequence). Germline trimming cut 5 bases from V and 4 bases from J; bases unmatched to any gene: 6. The CDR3 is 14 amino acids. Produced via immunoSEQ multiplex PCR; TCRdb's table is partial and in-frame only. The sample records 70,000 to 95,000 clones, roughly 90% being singletons. A remark on this clone: As yet, its antigen is unknown.

The chain is built from TRBV6-6 and TRBJ2-7; 9 nucleotides align to TRBD2. The TCR was taken from a human donor who received an intestinal transplant. Sample: unstimulated CD4+ T cells sorted from spleen or lymph node cells, taken before intestinal transplant. CDR3 sequence reads: CASSAPGLAYEQYF. The CDR3 bases are TGTGCCAGCAGTGCACCGGGACTAGCATACGAGCAGTACTTC.